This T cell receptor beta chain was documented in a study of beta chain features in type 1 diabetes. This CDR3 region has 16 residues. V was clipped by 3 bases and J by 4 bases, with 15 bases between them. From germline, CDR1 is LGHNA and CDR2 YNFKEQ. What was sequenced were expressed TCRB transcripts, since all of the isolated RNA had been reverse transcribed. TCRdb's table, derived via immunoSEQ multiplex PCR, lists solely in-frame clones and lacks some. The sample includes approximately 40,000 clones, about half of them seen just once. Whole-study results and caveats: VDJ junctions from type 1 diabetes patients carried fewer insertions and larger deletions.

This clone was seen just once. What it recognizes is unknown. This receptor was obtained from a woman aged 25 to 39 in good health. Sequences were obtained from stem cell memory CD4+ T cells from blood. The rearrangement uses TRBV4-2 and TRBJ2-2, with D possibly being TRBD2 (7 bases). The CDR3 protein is CASSHPRGGATGELFF. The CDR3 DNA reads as TGTGCCAGCAGCCATCCCCGTGGGGGGGCCACCGGGGAGCTGTTTTTT.